This T cell receptor beta chain was captured by sequencing in a study of blood T cell repertoires in COVID-19. Overall study: Spain, Italy and the United States supplied samples that represented acute and convalescent COVID-19.

The authors' processing: By means of reference gene primer amplification, nucleated cell counts were estimated. Sequenced by immunoSEQ multiplex PCR; TCRdb stores in-frame clones only, minus some. V and J calls and clone size are those listed in that table; D and trimming were worked out from the DNA. The repertoire consists of approximately 230,000 clones, with about 85% occurring once and the leading ten covering 3% to 3.5%. This CDR3 region has 15 residues. Germline V gene lookup returns CDR1 SGDLS and CDR2 YYNGEE. After removal of 2 bases from V and 4 bases from J, the junction contained 7 bases not matched to a gene.

Sequenced material: peripheral blood. The chain is built from TRBV9 and TRBJ2-3; 7 bases are shared with TRBD2. The sequence derives from a man between 18 and 29 years old with active or convalescent COVID-19. CDR3 sequence: CASSVAGLGADTQYF. The CDR3 nucleotides read TGTGCCAGCAGCGTTGCCGGACTAGGGGCAGATACGCAGTATTTT.